The 27 T cell receptor beta chains below were found in one sample sequenced in a study of blood T cells in healthy people across ages. For the second PCR, which ran for about 7 to 11 cycles, a sample-barcoded 5' primer and a J-beta primer mix were used. TCRdb fed the 5' RACE reads into MiXCR, producing one record per CDR3 protein. The table shows approximately 780,000 distinct CDR3 sequences, with approximately 24% occurring only once. These data were also reused for a study on T cells of mothers and their children.

Input material: blood. The source is a boy between 10 and 17 years old in good health.

Only a few counts were recorded for this clonotype. This CDR3 reads CASSSVDYGYTF. The CDR3 DNA sequence: TGTGCCAGCAGCTCAGTGGACTATGGCTACACCTTC. This rearrangement joins TRBV7-9 to TRBJ1-2; D is unclear. The CDR3 is 12 amino acids. Trimming took 4 bases from V and 3 from J, leaving 6 bases between them. The germline gives CDR1 SEHNR, CDR2 FQNEAQ (reference sequence).

CDR3 in amino acids: CASSLAAVGGEHGYTF. In DNA form, the CDR3 reads TGTGCCAGCAGCTTAGCCGCGGTGGGGGGCGAACATGGCTACACCTTC. The chain carries TRBV7-2 and TRBJ1-2; D is possibly TRBD1 (6 bases). The V and J ends lost 0 bases and 6 bases respectively, with 17 bases between them. This CDR3 contains 16 residues. Germline CDR1 reads SGHTA; CDR2 reads FQGNSA.

The V gene is TRBV5-1, the J gene TRBJ2-7; the D gene is possibly TRBD2 (6 bases). CDR1 SGHRS and CDR2 YFSETQ come from the germline V gene. V was trimmed by 4 bases and J by 0 bases, leaving 17 bases between them. CDR3 length equals 16 residues. The CDR3 nucleotides read TGCGCCAGCAGCCTTGGAGGGGCAGGTTCCTCCTACGAGCAGTACTTC. Protein sequence: CASSLGGAGSSYEQYF.

The rearrangement joins TRBV30 to TRBJ1-4; D remains unclear. The CDR3 contains 14 residues. Trimming stripped 4 bases from V and 6 bases from J, with 15 bases between. Germline CDR1 GTSNPN, CDR2 SVGIG (reference sequence). CDR3 sequence: CAWNLRGPDEKLFF. The CDR3 DNA reads as TGTGCCTGGAATCTTCGGGGTCCCGATGAAAAACTGTTTTTT.

The chain combines TRBV5-1 with TRBJ1-1; D unclear. The germline gives CDR1 SGHRS, CDR2 YFSETQ. V was cut by 0 bases and J by 3 bases, with 12 bases left in between. The CDR3 is 15 amino acids. The CDR3 region is CASSLAGESDTEAFF. CDR3 nucleotides: TGCGCCAGCAGCTTGGCCGGTGAGTCAGACACTGAAGCTTTCTTT.

The gene calls are TRBV12-5 and TRBJ2-5, with 7 bases lining up with TRBD1. CDR3 length: 15 amino acids. Germline V gene sequence: CDR1 LGHNT, CDR2 FRNRAP. V was pared by 6 bases and J by 3 bases, with 10 bases of the junction left unmatched. CDR3 region: CASGSTNTGEETQYF. The CDR3 DNA reads as TGTGCTAGTGGATCCACGAATACAGGGGAAGAGACCCAGTACTTC. The whole variable domain, filled in from reference TRBV12-5 and TRBJ2-5, reads DARVTQTPRHKVTEMGQEVTMRCQPILGHNTVFWYRQTMMQGLELLAYFRNRAPLDDSGMPKDRFSAEMPDATLATLKIQPSEPRDSAVYFCASGSTNTGEETQYFGPGTRLLVL.

The chain links TRBV12-3 or TRBV12-4 to TRBJ1-3; maybe TRBD1 (5 bases). Trimming left V 5 bases short and J 0 bases short, with 17 bases between. This CDR3 has 17 amino acids. The CDR3 reads CASSPAGTPSSGNTIYF. CDR3 DNA: TGTGCCAGCAGTCCAGCCGGGACGCCGAGCTCTGGAAACACCATATATTTT.

The rearrangement links TRBV18 to TRBJ1-1; D gene unclear. Germline assignment: CDR1 KGHSH and CDR2 LQKENI. V lost 4 bases, J lost 0 bases, and 6 bases lay in between. The CDR3 extends over 13 amino acids. DNA for the CDR3: TGTGCCAGCTCACAGACGGTGAACACTGAAGCTTTCTTT. Protein product: CASSQTVNTEAFF.

The chain uses TRBV6-1 and TRBJ2-5, with D perhaps TRBD1 or TRBD2 (6 bases each). The CDR3 is 14 residues long. Trimming stripped 7 bases from V and 1 base from J, with 13 bases between. Per germline, CDR1 MNHNS and CDR2 SASEGT. The CDR3 DNA reads TGTGCCAGCATGCGTGGGGGGCGCCAAGAGACCCAGTACTTC. Protein product: CASMRGGRQETQYF.

This clonotype is a singleton in its sample. The V gene is TRBV15, the J gene TRBJ1-2, with 7 bases that match TRBD1. With V trimmed by 4 bases and J by 4 bases, 6 bases remained unmatched. Germline V lookup: CDR1 LNHNV, CDR2 YYDKDF (reference sequence). CDR3 length equals 14 residues. The CDR3 is CATSTDRASYGYTF. Written as DNA, the CDR3 is TGTGCCACCAGCACCGACAGGGCCAGCTATGGCTACACCTTC.

This clonotype was seen a handful of times. The chain links TRBV10-3 to TRBJ1-2; D is perhaps TRBD1 (6 bases). The CDR3 runs 16 residues. The V gene lost 6 bases and the J gene lost 3 bases, with 20 bases spanning the gap. CDR1 ENHRY and CDR2 SYGVKD come from the germline V gene. CDR3 in DNA: TGTGCCATCAGCGGAGGGGGGTCAGGGAAAGACTATGGCTACACCTTC. Its translation is CAISGGGSGKDYGYTF.

This clonotype has just a few counts. This chain uses TRBV28 with TRBJ2-1; 12 nucleotides line up with TRBD2. The germline gives CDR1 MDHEN, CDR2 SYDVKM. The CDR3 runs 16 residues. V lost 6 bases to trimming and J lost 5 bases; unmatched junction nucleotides: 8. For the CDR3, the DNA is TGTGCCAGCAGCTACTGGACTAGCGGGGAGGACAATGAGCAGTTCTTC. Its protein is CASSYWTSGEDNEQFF.

V and J are TRBV20-1 and TRBJ1-5, with TRBD1 as a possible D gene (5 bases). CDR3 length: 13 residues. Looked up from germline, CDR1 is DFQATT and CDR2 is SNEGSKA (reference sequence). Trimming pared 0 bases from V and 9 bases from J, leaving 12 bases between. In DNA form, the CDR3 reads TGCAGTGCTAGAGAGGGGGGAGATTGGCCCCAGCATTTT. Protein product: CSAREGGDWPQHF.

This clonotype was detected a few times. The rearrangement joins TRBV6-5 to TRBJ1-2, with D maybe TRBD1 (6 bases). The CDR3 has 15 amino acids. The germline V gene encodes CDR1 MNHEY and CDR2 SVGAGI. Trimming took off 0 bases at V and 5 bases at J, with 13 bases between the two ends. CDR3 amino acids: CASSYSSWGLYGYTF. CDR3 nucleotides: TGTGCCAGCAGTTACTCGAGCTGGGGGCTGTATGGCTACACCTTC.

A word on this clonotype: Sequence at one end of the junction differs from germline and may be a read error. The gene calls are TRBV2 and TRBJ2-2; 7 bases map to TRBD1. The CDR3 has 15 residues. Germline V lookup: CDR1 SNHLY, CDR2 FYNNEI. The DNA of the CDR3 is TGTGCCAGCAGTCCGGGACAGTGGAACACCGGGGAGCCGTTTTTT. Translating it yields CASSPGQWNTGEPFF.

Here the CDR3 reads CSLAGTSGGAGETQYF. DNA of the CDR3: TGCAGCCTTGCCGGGACTAGCGGGGGAGCCGGGGAGACCCAGTACTTC. The V call is TRBV29-1, the J call TRBJ2-5; TRBD2 agrees at 14 bases. CDR3 length equals 16 residues. Per the germline V gene, CDR1 is SQVTM and CDR2 is ANQGSEA. Losses at the gene ends were 8 bases for V and 5 bases for J; bases not matched to a gene: 13.

In its sample, this clonotype was seen many times. The chain links TRBV20-1 to TRBJ1-2; 10 bases are a match to TRBD1. Looked up from germline, CDR1 is DFQATT and CDR2 is SNEGSKA (reference sequence). This CDR3 is 13 amino acids long. V dropped 3 bases and J dropped 6; count of bases not matched to a gene: 4. The CDR3 spells CSASTGTGDGYTF. DNA of the CDR3: TGCAGTGCTAGCACCGGGACAGGGGATGGCTACACCTTC.

This clonotype has just a few counts. The V gene is TRBV20-1, the J gene TRBJ2-5, with TRBD2 matching over 12 bases. Germline V CDR1 and CDR2: DFQATT, SNEGSKA (reference sequence). With 2 bases clipped from V and 2 bases from J, the junction kept 9 bases outside the gene matches. The CDR3 has 17 residues. The CDR3 region has the DNA TGCAGTGCTAGATCCTCGACTAGCGGGGGCCCGCAAGAGACCCAGTACTTC. This gives the protein CSARSSTSGGPQETQYF.

The sample holds a few counts of this clonotype. The chain uses TRBV10-3 and TRBJ2-6; 7 bases match TRBD1. CDR1 ENHRY and CDR2 SYGVKD come from the germline V gene. With 6 bases clipped from V and 0 bases from J, the junction kept 2 bases outside the gene matches. The CDR3 length is 15 residues. The CDR3 DNA reads as TGTGCCATCAGGGGGGACAGCTCTGGGGCCAACGTCCTGACTTTC. Its protein product is CAIRGDSSGANVLTF.

The genes are TRBV29-1 and TRBJ1-2; D is possibly TRBD1 (5 bases). Germline CDR1 reads SQVTM; CDR2 reads ANQGSEA. The CDR3 has 13 residues. Trimming removed 1 base from V and 0 bases from J, with 6 bases in between. CDR3 residues: CSVEGGTNYGYTF. CDR3 DNA sequence: TGCAGCGTTGAAGGGGGCACTAACTATGGCTACACCTTC. Drawing the rest from reference TRBV29-1 and TRBJ1-2, the complete variable domain is SAVISQKPSRDICQRGTSLTIQCQVDSQVTMMFWYRQQPGQSLTLIATANQGSEATYESGFVIDKFPISRPNLTFSTLTVSNMSPEDSSIYLCSVEGGTNYGYTFGSGTRLTVV.

V and J are TRBV12-3 or TRBV12-4 and TRBJ2-4; the D gene is possibly TRBD2 (5 bases). The CDR3 contains 14 residues. Trimming stripped 8 bases from V and 8 bases from J, with 19 bases between. The chain's CDR3 is CASRSELGADIQYF. Here the CDR3 DNA reads TGTGCCAGCCGCTCAGAATTGGGAGCGGACATTCAGTACTTC.

This clonotype occurred a few times. The chain has TRBV9 and TRBJ2-5, with 9 bases lining up with TRBD1. The CDR3 is made up of 14 amino acids. The V and J ends lost 3 bases and 5 bases, in that order; junction bases with no gene match: 5. Germline lookup yields CDR1 SGDLS and CDR2 YYNGEE. The CDR3: CASSATGGAETQYF. As DNA, the CDR3 is TGTGCCAGCAGCGCCACAGGGGGCGCGGAGACCCAGTACTTC.

The chain employs TRBV24-1 and TRBJ2-1, with TRBD1 matching over 10 bases. Germline lookup yields CDR1 KGHDR and CDR2 SFDVKD. This CDR3 spans 15 amino acids. V was pared by 2 bases and J by 7 bases, with 4 bases of the junction left unmatched. This CDR3 is CATSDSGQGRNEQFF. CDR3 in DNA: TGTGCCACCAGTGATTCGGGACAGGGGAGGAATGAGCAGTTCTTC.

This clonotype was counted between two and nine times. The chain links TRBV5-1 to TRBJ2-1; the D gene could be TRBD1 or TRBD2 (5 bases each). The DNA end is a closer match to TRBJ2-7, so the J assignment may be wrong. The CDR3 has 16 amino acids. CDR1 and CDR2 (germline): SGHRS, YFSETQ. In DNA, the CDR3 is TGCGCCAGCAGCCAGGGACGGACACTAAAGGGGCACGAGCAGTACTTC. Translated, it gives CASSQGRTLKGHEQYF.

This clonotype was seen a few times. CDR3 sequence: CSVEARDRQETQYF. The CDR3 nucleotides read TGCAGCGTTGAAGCCCGGGACAGGCAAGAGACCCAGTACTTC. The chain joins TRBV29-1 to TRBJ2-5, with TRBD1 matching 8 bases. Losses at the gene ends were 1 base for V and 2 bases for J; bases not matched to a gene: 3. CDR3 size: 14 residues. Germline V CDR1 and CDR2: SQVTM, ANQGSEA.

This clonotype was observed a handful of times. The V and J genes are TRBV5-1 and TRBJ1-2, with D maybe TRBD1 (6 bases). CDR1 is SGHRS and CDR2 is YFSETQ in the germline V gene. V was pared by 4 bases and J by 4 bases, with 23 bases between. The CDR3 is made up of 17 amino acids. The CDR3 reads CASSEGQGTYGGYGYTF. The CDR3, as DNA: TGCGCCAGCAGCGAGGGACAAGGCACCTACGGGGGCTATGGCTACACCTTC.

This clonotype was seen only a few times. This chain links TRBV29-1 with TRBJ1-2, with unresolved D. The CDR3 sequence is 14 residues long. From germline, CDR1 is SQVTM and CDR2 ANQGSEA. V was pared by 6 bases and J by 9 bases, with 23 bases between. The CDR3 is CSVGTGSSKESYTF. CDR3 nucleotide sequence: TGCAGCGTGGGAACCGGGTCCTCTAAAGAAAGCTACACCTTC.